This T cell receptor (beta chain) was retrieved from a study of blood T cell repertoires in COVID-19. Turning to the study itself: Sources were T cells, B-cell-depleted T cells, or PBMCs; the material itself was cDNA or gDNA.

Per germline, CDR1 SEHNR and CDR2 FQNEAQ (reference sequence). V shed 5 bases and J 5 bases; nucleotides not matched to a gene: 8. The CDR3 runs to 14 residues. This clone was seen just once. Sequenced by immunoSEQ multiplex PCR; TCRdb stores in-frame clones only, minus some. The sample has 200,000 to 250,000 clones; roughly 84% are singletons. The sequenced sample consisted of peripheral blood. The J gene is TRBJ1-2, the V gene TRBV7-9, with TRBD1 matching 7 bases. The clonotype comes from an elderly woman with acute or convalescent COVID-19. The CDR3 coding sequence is TGTGCCAGCAGCCTTTTGGGCAGGGGGTATGGCTACACCTTC. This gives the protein CASSLLGRGYGYTF.